The sequence of this TCR beta chain was determined in a study of STAT5B mutations in CD4+ large granular lymphocyte leukemia. The repertoire was sequenced with immunoSEQ multiplex PCR; TCRdb's copy has only in-frame clones and lacks some. The sample holds about 38,000 clones; almost 85% are singletons and the top ten take roughly 1.3%. The receptor comes from a human donor in good health. The sequencing input was CD4+ T cells from blood buffy coats.

The CDR3 is CASSIPGQSYEQYF. As DNA, the CDR3 is TGTGCCAGTAGTATCCCAGGACAGTCCTACGAGCAGTACTTC. The J gene is TRBJ2-7, the V gene TRBV19, with a tentative D call TRBD1 (6 bases). Trimming pared 3 bases from V and 1 base from J, leaving 10 bases between. The V gene's germline CDR1 is LNHDA and CDR2 SQIVND (reference sequence). CDR3 length: 14 amino acids.